The subject of this entry is one TCR beta chain. Its antigen remains unknown. Noted time point: week 23, last vaccination. Mutant IDH1 20-mer peptide, at 300 ug, made up each vaccine dose, with topical imiquimod. The data originate from a study of a mutant IDH1 vaccine in newly diagnosed glioma. Sequencing was performed with immunoSEQ multiplex PCR; in TCRdb, only in-frame clones are kept and a portion is missing. Of roughly 10,000 clones listed, about nine tenths are singletons. Sequences were derived from PBMCs, sampled from a glioma patient whose treatment included an IDH1 peptide vaccine. This sequence originates from a woman between 40 and 50 years old with glioma. Some clones in this sample may be carry-over from other donors' samples.

This CDR3 reads CASSRGEFREQFF. CDR3 sequence (DNA): TGTGCCAGCAGCCGTGGGGAGTTTCGTGAGCAGTTCTTC. The V call is TRBV7-6, the J call TRBJ2-1, with D maybe TRBD2 (5 bases). Germline lookup yields CDR1 SGHVS and CDR2 FNYEAQ. V was pared by 5 bases and J by 9 bases, with 14 bases between. This CDR3 has 13 residues. The whole variable domain, filled in from reference TRBV7-6 and TRBJ2-1, reads GAGVSQSPRYKVTKRGQDVALRCDPISGHVSLYWYRQALGQGPEFLTYFNYEAQQDKSGLPNDRFSAERPEGSISTLTIQRTEQRDSAMYRCASSRGEFREQFFGPGTRLTVL.